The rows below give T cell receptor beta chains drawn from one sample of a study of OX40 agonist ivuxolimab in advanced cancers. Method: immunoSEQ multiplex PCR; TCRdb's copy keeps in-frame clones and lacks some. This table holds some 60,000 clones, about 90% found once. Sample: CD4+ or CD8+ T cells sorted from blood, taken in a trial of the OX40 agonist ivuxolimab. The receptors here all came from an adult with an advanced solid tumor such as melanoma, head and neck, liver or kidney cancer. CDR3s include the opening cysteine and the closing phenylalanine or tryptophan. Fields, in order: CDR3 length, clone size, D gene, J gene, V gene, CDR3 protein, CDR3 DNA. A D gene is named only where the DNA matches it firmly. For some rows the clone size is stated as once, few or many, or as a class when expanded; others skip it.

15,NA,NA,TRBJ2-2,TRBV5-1,CASSLEGLSTGELFF,TGCGCCAGCAGCTTGGAGGGATTGAGCACCGGGGAGCTGTTTTTT
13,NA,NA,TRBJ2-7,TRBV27,CASSEPPRDEQYF,TGTGCCAGCAGCGAGCCCCCAAGGGACGAGCAGTACTTC
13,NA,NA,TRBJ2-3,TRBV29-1,CSVASSFTDTQYF,TGCAGCGTTGCGTCCAGTTTCACAGATACGCAGTATTTT
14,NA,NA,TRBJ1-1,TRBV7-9,CASSSSGGNTEAFF,TGTGCCAGCAGCTCCAGTGGAGGGAACACTGAAGCTTTCTTT
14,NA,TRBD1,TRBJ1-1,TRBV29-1,CSVNRGTPNTEAFF,TGCAGCGTAAACAGGGGCACTCCCAACACTGAAGCTTTCTTT
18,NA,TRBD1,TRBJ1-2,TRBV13,CASSLGPRSAGGGGGYTF,TGTGCCAGCAGCTTAGGACCCCGATCAGCAGGGGGCGGTGGTGGCTACACCTTC
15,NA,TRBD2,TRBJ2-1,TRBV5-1,CASSLDGGSYNEQFF,TGCGCCAGCAGCTTGGATGGCGGGAGCTACAATGAGCAGTTCTTC
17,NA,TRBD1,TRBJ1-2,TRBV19,CAVGDRGQGGQLYGYTF,TGTGCCGTGGGAGATCGCGGACAGGGGGGCCAACTCTATGGCTACACCTTC
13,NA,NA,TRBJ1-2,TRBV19,CASKVLLADGYTF,TGTGCCAGTAAGGTCCTCCTCGCGGATGGCTACACCTTC
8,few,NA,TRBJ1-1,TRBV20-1,CSASRAFF,TGCAGTGCTAGTCGGGCTTTCTTT
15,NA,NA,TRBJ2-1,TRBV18,CASSPQGIVNNEQFF,TGTGCCAGCTCACCCCAGGGGATCGTTAACAATGAGCAGTTCTTC
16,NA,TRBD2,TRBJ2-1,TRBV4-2,CASSQAGTSGYNEQFF,TGTGCCAGCAGCCAAGCCGGGACTAGCGGTTACAATGAGCAGTTCTTC
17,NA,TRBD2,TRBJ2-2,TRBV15,CATSSTRLAGVTGELFF,TGTGCCACCAGCAGCACAAGACTAGCGGGAGTCACCGGGGAGCTGTTTTTT
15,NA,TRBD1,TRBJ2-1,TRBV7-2,CASSLARGLVGEQFF,TGTGCCAGCAGCTTAGCGAGGGGGCTAGTCGGTGAGCAGTTCTTC
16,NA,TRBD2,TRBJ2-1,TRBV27,CASSPPRSGEYNEQFF,TGTGCCAGCAGTCCCCCAAGGAGCGGGGAATACAATGAGCAGTTCTTC
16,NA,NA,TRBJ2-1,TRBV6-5,CASSYSWSTYGNEQFF,TGTGCCAGCAGTTACTCGTGGAGCACCTACGGCAATGAGCAGTTCTTC
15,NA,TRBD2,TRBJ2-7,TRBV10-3,CAISDRTSGIYEQYF,TGTGCCATCAGTGATAGGACTAGCGGGATCTACGAGCAGTACTTC
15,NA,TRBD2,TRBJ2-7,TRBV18,CASSPGTSGTYEQYF,TGTGCCAGCTCACCGGGGACTAGCGGGACCTACGAGCAGTACTTC
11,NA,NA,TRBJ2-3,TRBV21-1,CASFYTDTQYF,TGTGCCAGCTTCTACACAGATACGCAGTATTTT
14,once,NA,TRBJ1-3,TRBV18,CASSPDSSGNTIYF,TGTGCCAGCTCACCGGATAGCTCTGGAAACACCATATATTTT
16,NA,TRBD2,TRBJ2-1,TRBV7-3,CASSLMGGSSYNEQFF,TGTGCCAGCAGCTTAATGGGCGGGAGCTCCTACAATGAGCAGTTCTTC
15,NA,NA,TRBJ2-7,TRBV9,CASAPSGDPSYEQYF,TGTGCCAGCGCCCCGTCAGGGGATCCCTCCTACGAGCAGTACTTC
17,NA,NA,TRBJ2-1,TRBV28,CASSLRGAGRGGSEQFF,TGTGCCAGCAGTTTAAGAGGAGCGGGAAGGGGGGGAAGTGAGCAGTTCTTC
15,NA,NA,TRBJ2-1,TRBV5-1,CASSLARGRYNEQFF,TGCGCCAGCAGCTTGGCCAGGGGCCGCTACAATGAGCAGTTCTTC
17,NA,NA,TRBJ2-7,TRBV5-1,CASSWGDPNDSTYEQYF,TGCGCCAGCAGCTGGGGCGACCCAAACGACAGTACCTACGAGCAGTACTTC
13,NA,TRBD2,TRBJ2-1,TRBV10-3,CAIGTSGINEQFF,TGTGCCATCGGGACTAGTGGAATCAATGAGCAGTTCTTC
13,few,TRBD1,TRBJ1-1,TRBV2,CATTQGVRTEAFF,TGTGCCACCACACAGGGGGTGAGGACTGAAGCTTTCTTT